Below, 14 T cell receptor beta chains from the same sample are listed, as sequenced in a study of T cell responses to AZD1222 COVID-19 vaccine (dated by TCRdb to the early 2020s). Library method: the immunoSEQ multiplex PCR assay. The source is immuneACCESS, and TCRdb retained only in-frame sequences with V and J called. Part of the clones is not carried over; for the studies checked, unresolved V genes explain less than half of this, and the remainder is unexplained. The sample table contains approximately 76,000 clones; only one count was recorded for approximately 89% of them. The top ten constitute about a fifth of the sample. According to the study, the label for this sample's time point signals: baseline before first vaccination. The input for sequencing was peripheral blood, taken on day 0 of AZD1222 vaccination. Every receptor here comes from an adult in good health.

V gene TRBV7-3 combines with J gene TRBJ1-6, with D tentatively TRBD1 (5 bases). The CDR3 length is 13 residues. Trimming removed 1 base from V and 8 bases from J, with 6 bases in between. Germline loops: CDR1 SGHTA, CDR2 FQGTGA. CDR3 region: CASSLRGDSPLHF. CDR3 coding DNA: TGTGCCAGCAGCTTAAGGGGGGATTCACCCCTCCACTTT.

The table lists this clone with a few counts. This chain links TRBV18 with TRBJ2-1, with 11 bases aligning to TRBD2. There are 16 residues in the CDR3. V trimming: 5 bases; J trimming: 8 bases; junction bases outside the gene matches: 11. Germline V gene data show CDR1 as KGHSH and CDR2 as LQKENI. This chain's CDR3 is CASSAVAGGTSDEQFF. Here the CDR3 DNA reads TGTGCCAGCTCAGCCGTAGCGGGAGGGACTAGCGATGAGCAGTTCTTC.

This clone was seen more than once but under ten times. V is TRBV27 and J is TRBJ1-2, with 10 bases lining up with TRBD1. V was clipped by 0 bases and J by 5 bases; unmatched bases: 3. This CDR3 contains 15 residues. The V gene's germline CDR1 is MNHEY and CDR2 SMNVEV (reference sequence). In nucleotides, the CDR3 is TGTGCCAGCAGTTTATCGGGACAGGGGCGATATGGCTACACCTTC. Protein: CASSLSGQGRYGYTF.

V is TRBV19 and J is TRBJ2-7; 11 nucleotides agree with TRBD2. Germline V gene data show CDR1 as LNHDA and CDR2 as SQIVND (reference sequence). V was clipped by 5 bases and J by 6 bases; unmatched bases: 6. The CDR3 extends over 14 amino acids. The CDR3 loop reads CASSLSGTSGEQYF. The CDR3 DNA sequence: TGTGCCAGTAGTCTATCCGGGACTAGCGGCGAGCAGTACTTC.

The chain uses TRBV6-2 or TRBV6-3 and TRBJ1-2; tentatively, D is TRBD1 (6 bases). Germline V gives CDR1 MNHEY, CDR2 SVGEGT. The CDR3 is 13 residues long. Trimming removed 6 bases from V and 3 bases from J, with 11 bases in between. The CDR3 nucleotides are TGTGCCAGCAGCGACGGACAGTACTATGGCTACACCTTC. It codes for CASSDGQYYGYTF.

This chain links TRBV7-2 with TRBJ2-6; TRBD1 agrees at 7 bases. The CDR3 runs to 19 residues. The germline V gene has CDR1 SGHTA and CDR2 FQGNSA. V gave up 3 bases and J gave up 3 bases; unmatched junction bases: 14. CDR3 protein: CASSLDVRGLAHGANVLTF. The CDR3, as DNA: TGTGCCAGCAGCTTGGACGTAAGGGGGCTCGCCCATGGGGCCAACGTCCTGACTTTC.

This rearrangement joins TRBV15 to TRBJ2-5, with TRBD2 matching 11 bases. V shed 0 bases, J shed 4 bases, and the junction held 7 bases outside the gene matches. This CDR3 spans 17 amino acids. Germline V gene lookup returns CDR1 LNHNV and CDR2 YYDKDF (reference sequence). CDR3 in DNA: TGTGCCACCAGCAGAGATGGTCAGACTAGCGGGGTAGAGACCCAGTACTTC. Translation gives CATSRDGQTSGVETQYF.

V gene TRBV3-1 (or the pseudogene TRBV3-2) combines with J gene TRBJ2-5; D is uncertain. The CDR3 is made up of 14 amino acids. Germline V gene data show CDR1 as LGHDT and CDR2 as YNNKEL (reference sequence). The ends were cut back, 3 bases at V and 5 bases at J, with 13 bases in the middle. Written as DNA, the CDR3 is TGTGCCAGCAGCCAGGGCGCACTAAGCGAGACCCAGTACTTC. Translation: CASSQGALSETQYF.

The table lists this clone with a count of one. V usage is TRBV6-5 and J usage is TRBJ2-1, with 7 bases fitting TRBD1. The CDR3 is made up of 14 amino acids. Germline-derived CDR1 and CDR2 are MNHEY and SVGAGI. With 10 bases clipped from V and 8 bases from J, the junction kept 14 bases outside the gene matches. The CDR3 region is CAIQRGPQGHEQFF. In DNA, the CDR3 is TGTGCCATCCAGAGGGGGCCCCAAGGTCATGAGCAGTTCTTC.

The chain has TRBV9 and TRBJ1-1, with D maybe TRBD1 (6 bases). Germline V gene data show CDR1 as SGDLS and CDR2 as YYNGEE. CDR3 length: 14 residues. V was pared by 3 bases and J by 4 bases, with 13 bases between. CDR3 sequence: CASSATGGGTEAFF. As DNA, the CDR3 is TGTGCCAGCAGCGCTACCGGGGGCGGCACTGAAGCTTTCTTT.

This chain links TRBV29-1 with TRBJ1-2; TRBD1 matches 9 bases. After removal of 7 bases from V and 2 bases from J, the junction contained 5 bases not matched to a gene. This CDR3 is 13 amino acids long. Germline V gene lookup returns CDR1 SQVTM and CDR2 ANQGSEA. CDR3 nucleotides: TGCAGCGGGCTGACAGGGGGGAACTATGGCTACACCTTC. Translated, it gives CSGLTGGNYGYTF.

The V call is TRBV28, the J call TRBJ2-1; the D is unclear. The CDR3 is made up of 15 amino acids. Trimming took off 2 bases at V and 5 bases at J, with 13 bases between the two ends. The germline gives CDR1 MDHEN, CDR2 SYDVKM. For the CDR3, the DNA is TGTGCCAGCAGTTTACAACCTATCGCGGACAATGAGCAGTTCTTC. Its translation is CASSLQPIADNEQFF. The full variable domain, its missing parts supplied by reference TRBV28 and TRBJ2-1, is DVKVTQSSRYLVKRTGEKVFLECVQDMDHENMFWYRQDPGLGLRLIYFSYDVKMKEKGDIPEGYSVSREKKERFSLILESASTNQTSMYLCASSLQPIADNEQFFGPGTRLTVL.

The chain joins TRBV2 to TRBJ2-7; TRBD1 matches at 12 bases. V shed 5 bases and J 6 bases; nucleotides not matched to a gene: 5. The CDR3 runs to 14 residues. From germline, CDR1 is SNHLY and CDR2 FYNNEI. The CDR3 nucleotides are TGTGCCAGCAGTTACGGGACAGGGGGCATCGAGCAGTACTTC. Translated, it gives CASSYGTGGIEQYF.

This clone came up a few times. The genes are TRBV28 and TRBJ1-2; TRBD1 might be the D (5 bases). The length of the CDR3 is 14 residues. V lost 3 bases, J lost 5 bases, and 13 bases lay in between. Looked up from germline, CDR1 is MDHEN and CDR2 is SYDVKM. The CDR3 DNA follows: TGTGCCAGCAGTTTGGTCCAAGGGGAGTATGGCTACACCTTC. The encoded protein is CASSLVQGEYGYTF.